Listed here are 21 T cell receptor beta chains from one sample, sequenced in a study of T cell changes during pregnancy in multiple sclerosis. Here immunoSEQ multiplex PCR was the method, and the copy in TCRdb shows in-frame clones only, minus some. The repertoire holds about 77,000 clones, with around 89% as singletons. Here the sequenced sample was peripheral blood, taken before pregnancy. All receptors derive from a female donor with multiple sclerosis, enrolled in a pregnancy study.

V usage is TRBV10-3 and J usage is TRBJ2-7, with D possibly TRBD1 on 6 matching bases. The CDR3 extends over 19 amino acids. Germline V gene lookup returns CDR1 ENHRY and CDR2 SYGVKD. V lost 2 bases and J 3 bases, leaving 26 bases between the germline ends. CDR3 protein: CAISEPGTRGTGLYYEQYF. Written as DNA, the CDR3 is TGTGCCATCAGTGAGCCCGGAACCCGGGGAACAGGGTTGTACTACGAGCAGTACTTC.

DNA of the CDR3: TGTGCCAGCAGCTCCTACTCTGGAAACACCATATATTTT. It is translated as CASSSYSGNTIYF. V and J are TRBV7-3 and TRBJ1-3; D unclear. V lost 4 bases to trimming and J lost 0 bases, with 4 bases between them. Per germline, CDR1 SGHTA and CDR2 FQGTGA. This CDR3 region has 13 residues.

This chain uses TRBV2 with TRBJ2-7, with unresolved D. This CDR3 has 13 residues. The germline gives CDR1 SNHLY, CDR2 FYNNEI. Deletions cut 8 bases from V and 7 bases from J, with 18 bases between. In DNA, the CDR3 is TGTGCCAGCGCCAGCACGTTGTCGGAGGAGCAGTACTTC. Amino acids: CASASTLSEEQYF.

The J gene is TRBJ1-1, the V gene TRBV5-1; D is unresolved. With 4 bases removed from V and 1 base from J, the gap between germline ends came to 17 bases. The CDR3 sequence is 16 residues long. Germline V gene data show CDR1 as SGHRS and CDR2 as YFSETQ. The CDR3 loop reads CASSQPHGMRNTEAFF. For the CDR3, the DNA is TGCGCCAGCAGCCAACCGCACGGGATGAGGAACACTGAAGCTTTCTTT.

The chain joins TRBV27 to TRBJ2-7, with 8 nucleotides matching TRBD1. CDR1 is MNHEY, CDR2 SMNVEV, per germline (reference sequence). V was pared by 5 bases and J by 6 bases, with 9 bases of the junction left unmatched. CDR3 length equals 14 residues. CDR3 DNA: TGTGCCAGCAGTCCGGACAGGGTACCCTTCGAGCAGTACTTC. As protein: CASSPDRVPFEQYF.

This sequence joins TRBV5-1 and TRBJ2-5, with 8 nucleotides matching TRBD1. The germline CDR1 and CDR2 sequences are SGHRS and YFSETQ. Unmatched junction bases numbered 6, after V lost 4 bases and J lost 1 base. CDR3 length: 15 amino acids. The CDR3 nucleotides read TGCGCCAGCAGCGGCGAGGGACAGGCCCAAGAGACCCAGTACTTC. Encoded protein: CASSGEGQAQETQYF.

In this sample, this clone turned up once. The V gene is TRBV7-2, the J gene TRBJ2-3; 8 nucleotides align to TRBD2. V lost 8 bases, J lost 2 bases, and 12 bases stayed unmatched. Germline CDR1 reads SGHTA; CDR2 reads FQGNSA. The CDR3 is 16 residues long. The CDR3 spells CASGRGASSLTDTQYF. The CDR3 nucleotides are TGTGCCAGCGGGCGGGGGGCCTCCTCCCTCACAGATACGCAGTATTTT.

This chain uses TRBV9 with TRBJ2-3; 9 nucleotides agree with TRBD1. The germline V gene has CDR1 SGDLS and CDR2 YYNGEE. This CDR3 is 16 amino acids long. V lost 2 bases, J lost 4 bases, and 8 bases stayed unmatched. The CDR3 nucleotides read TGTGCCAGCAGCGTTCGGGGACAGGGTTTAGCAGATACGCAGTATTTT. Amino acids: CASSVRGQGLADTQYF. Looking up the rest from reference TRBV9 and TRBJ2-3 gives the full variable domain: DSGVTQTPKHLITATGQRVTLRCSPRSGDLSVYWYQQSLDQGLQFLIQYYNGEERAKGNILERFSAQQFPDLHSELNLSSLELGDSALYFCASSVRGQGLADTQYFGPGTRLTVL.

The chain has TRBV25-1 and TRBJ1-1; D call uncertain. Trimming pared 5 bases from V and 2 bases from J, leaving 15 bases between. Germline V gene sequence: CDR1 MGHDK, CDR2 SYGVNS. This CDR3 contains 15 residues. The chain's CDR3 is CASSYSGRGNTEAFF. The CDR3 bases are TGTGCCAGCAGTTATTCCGGAAGAGGAAACACTGAAGCTTTCTTT. The whole variable domain, filled in from reference TRBV25-1 and TRBJ1-1, reads EADIYQTPRYLVIGTGKKITLECSQTMGHDKMYWYQQDPGMELHLIHYSYGVNSTEKGDLSSESTVSRIRTEHFPLTLESARPSHTSQYLCASSYSGRGNTEAFFGQGTRLTVV.

CDR3 bases: TGTGCCAGCTCACCATATTACGGACAGGGGGCCACGGGAACTGAAGCTTTCTTT. It is translated as CASSPYYGQGATGTEAFF. V is TRBV18 and J is TRBJ1-1; 11 bases line up with TRBD1. The CDR3 contains 18 residues. With V trimmed by 2 bases and J by 5 bases, 13 bases remained unmatched. CDR1 KGHSH and CDR2 LQKENI come from the germline V gene.

The chain joins TRBV7-3 to TRBJ2-7, with D maybe TRBD1 (5 bases). With 5 bases removed from V and 1 base from J, the gap between germline ends came to 9 bases. The CDR3 has 13 amino acids. CDR1 and CDR2 (germline): SGHTA, FQGTGA. CDR3 DNA sequence: TGTGCCAGCAGCCTAGACAGTTCCTACGAGCAGTACTTC. As protein: CASSLDSSYEQYF.

The chain couples TRBV15 to TRBJ2-1; maybe TRBD1 (5 bases). V was pared by 4 bases and J by 9 bases, with 7 bases between. The CDR3 contains 11 residues. Germline CDR1 LNHNV, CDR2 YYDKDF (reference sequence). The CDR3 sequence: CATSIRVEQFF. The CDR3 DNA follows: TGTGCCACCAGCATCAGGGTTGAGCAGTTCTTC.

J is TRBJ1-5 and V is TRBV7-9; D gene unclear. Per germline, CDR1 SEHNR and CDR2 FQNEAQ (reference sequence). V shed 2 bases and J shed 7 bases, with 9 bases lying between them. This CDR3 is built from 13 residues. This chain's CDR3 is CASSLIEGQPQHF. As DNA, the CDR3 is TGTGCCAGCAGCTTAATTGAGGGCCAGCCCCAGCATTTT. Variable domain in full (rest from reference TRBV7-9 and TRBJ1-5): DTGVSQNPRHKITKRGQNVTFRCDPISEHNRLYWYRQTLGQGPEFLTYFQNEAQLEKSRLLSDRFSAERPKGSFSTLEIQRTEQGDSAMYLCASSLIEGQPQHFGDGTRLSIL.

V gene TRBV5-4 combines with J gene TRBJ2-5; TRBD1 might be the D (6 bases). This CDR3 is built from 13 residues. Germline assignment: CDR1 SGHNT and CDR2 YYREEE (reference sequence). Trimming left V 2 bases short and J 2 bases short, with 7 bases between. The CDR3 nucleotides are TGTGCCAGCAGCTTAGGACAGCAAGAGACCCAGTACTTC. Protein sequence: CASSLGQQETQYF.

The V call is TRBV9, the J call TRBJ2-4, with 8 bases identical to TRBD2. Germline CDR1 SGDLS, CDR2 YYNGEE. With V trimmed by 0 bases and J by 10 bases, 6 bases remained unmatched. The CDR3 is 14 amino acids. For the CDR3, the DNA is TGTGCCAGCAGCGTAGATCGGGGGGGGGTTATTCAGTACTTC. Residues: CASSVDRGGVIQYF.

The V gene is TRBV19, the J gene TRBJ2-5, with D perhaps matching TRBD2 (7 bases). Deletions cut 5 bases from V and 4 bases from J, with 11 bases between. CDR1 and CDR2 from the germline V gene are LNHDA and SQIVND (reference sequence). There are 13 residues in the CDR3. This chain's CDR3 is CASSRGAAETQYF. CDR3 bases: TGTGCCAGTAGTCGGGGGGCCGCAGAGACCCAGTACTTC.

V and J are TRBV4-3 and TRBJ1-3, with no clear D. Trimming removed 4 bases from V and 0 bases from J, with 7 bases in between. Germline assignment: CDR1 LGHNA and CDR2 YSLEER. The CDR3 sequence is 14 residues long. The DNA for the CDR3 is TGCGCCAGCAGCCTGTCAGGCTCTGGAAACACCATATATTTT. The encoded protein is CASSLSGSGNTIYF.

The rearrangement uses TRBV5-1 and TRBJ1-5; possible D gene TRBD1, 6 bases. This CDR3 spans 15 amino acids. Germline CDR1 is SGHRS and CDR2 is YFSETQ. Trimming took off 0 bases at V and 0 bases at J, with 7 bases between the two ends. In DNA form, the CDR3 reads TGCGCCAGCAGCTTGGCAGGGGATAGCAATCAGCCCCAGCATTTT. Amino acids: CASSLAGDSNQPQHF.

The rearrangement links TRBV7-8 to TRBJ2-7, with 10 bases aligning to TRBD1. CDR1 is SGHVS and CDR2 is FQNEAQ in the germline V gene. CDR3 size: 15 residues. Trimming removed 5 bases from V and 6 bases from J; junction bases left unmatched: 10. The CDR3 is CASSGRRQGAREQYF. The CDR3 DNA follows: TGTGCCAGCAGCGGGAGACGACAGGGGGCCCGCGAGCAGTACTTC.

This clone was seen just once. The rearrangement links TRBV5-1 to TRBJ2-2; 7 bases match TRBD2. The CDR3 is 19 amino acids. Germline assignment: CDR1 SGHRS and CDR2 YFSETQ. The junction had 14 bases not matched to a gene; V was cut back by 3 bases and J by 0 bases. The CDR3 DNA sequence: TGCGCCAGCAGCTGGGGGTTAGCGGGCGCTATACCGAACACCGGGGAGCTGTTTTTT. As protein: CASSWGLAGAIPNTGELFF. The full variable domain, rest sourced from reference TRBV5-1 and TRBJ2-2, is KAGVTQTPRYLIKTRGQQVTLSCSPISGHRSVSWYQQTPGQGLQFLFEYFSETQRNKGNFPGRFSGRQFSNSRSEMNVSTLELGDSALYLCASSWGLAGAIPNTGELFFGEGSRLTVL.

CDR3 nucleotide sequence: TGTGCCAGCAGTTTTTACCGGGACTCAGATGAGCAGTTCTTC. Protein sequence: CASSFYRDSDEQFF. The rearrangement uses TRBV11-3 and TRBJ2-1, with D possibly TRBD2 on 6 matching bases. V was trimmed by 6 bases and J by 8 bases, leaving 17 bases between them. The germline V gene has CDR1 SGHNT and CDR2 YENEEA. CDR3 length equals 14 residues.